The next 23 T cell receptor beta chains were all read from a single sample in a study of blood T cell repertoires in COVID-19. Method: immunoSEQ multiplex PCR; TCRdb's copy keeps in-frame clones and lacks some. The table records 210,000 or so clones, around 80% of them present only once. The sample comprised peripheral blood. Every receptor here comes from a woman over 75 with active or convalescent COVID-19.

CDR3 in amino acids: CASSPNEGGANTGELFF. The CDR3 DNA reads TGTGCCAGCAGTCCCAACGAAGGGGGCGCGAACACCGGGGAGCTGTTTTTT. This chain links TRBV6-6 with TRBJ2-2; TRBD1 matches at 7 bases. Germline CDR1 reads MNHNY; CDR2 reads SVGAGI (reference sequence). The V and J ends lost 5 bases and 0 bases, in that order; junction bases with no gene match: 9. The CDR3 sequence is 17 residues long.

This clone was detected once. The chain is built from TRBV5-1 and TRBJ2-5, with 9 bases aligning to TRBD1. Trimming took 0 bases from V and 5 from J; bases not matched to a gene: 14. Germline V gene sequence: CDR1 SGHRS, CDR2 YFSETQ. The CDR3 is 18 amino acids. This chain's CDR3 is CASSLGRRTGGDGETQYF. As DNA, the CDR3 is TGCGCCAGCAGCTTGGGACGAAGAACAGGGGGCGACGGGGAGACCCAGTACTTC.

This rearrangement joins TRBV6-5 to TRBJ1-4; D unresolved. The V end lost 6 bases, the J end lost 0 bases, and 11 bases lay between the germline ends. CDR3 length equals 15 residues. The V gene's germline CDR1 is MNHEY and CDR2 SVGAGI. This chain's CDR3 is CASSPIGATNEKLFF. CDR3 DNA: TGTGCCAGCAGCCCCATCGGGGCAACTAATGAAAAACTGTTTTTT.

This clone appeared once. The chain recombines TRBV7-6 with TRBJ2-7; 9 nucleotides line up with TRBD2. With 3 bases clipped from V and 3 bases from J, the junction kept 6 bases outside the gene matches. This CDR3 is built from 15 residues. Germline CDR1 SGHVS, CDR2 FNYEAQ. For the CDR3, the DNA is TGTGCCAGCAGCTTTAGCGGGGGCCTGATCTACGAGCAGTACTTC. This translates into CASSFSGGLIYEQYF.

Only a few counts were recorded for this clone. V and J are TRBV6-4 and TRBJ1-4, with 7 bases lining up with TRBD1. V shed 3 bases, J shed 0 bases, and the junction held 10 bases outside the gene matches. Germline lookup yields CDR1 MRHNA and CDR2 SNTAGT. The CDR3 spans 18 residues. DNA of the CDR3: TGTGCCAGCAGTGAGGTCAAGAAGGGGGCTGCAACTAATGAAAAACTGTTTTTT. This gives the protein CASSEVKKGAATNEKLFF.

The V gene is TRBV30, the J gene TRBJ1-2; D is ambiguous. V lost 3 bases to trimming and J lost 1 base, with 9 bases between them. This CDR3 has 13 residues. Germline-derived CDR1 and CDR2 are GTSNPN and SVGIG (reference sequence). As DNA, the CDR3 is TGTGCCTGGAGGGCATCAGGTAACTATGGCTACACCTTC. Its translation is CAWRASGNYGYTF.

The chain couples TRBV29-1 to TRBJ1-1, with 9 positions matching TRBD1. The CDR3 has 14 residues. J gave up 6 bases and V 2 bases, and 7 bases lay outside the gene matches. Germline V gene sequence: CDR1 SQVTM, CDR2 ANQGSEA. In DNA, the CDR3 is TGCAGCGTTGAAATCCTAGGACAGGGGTCTGAAGCTTTCTTT. Its protein product is CSVEILGQGSEAFF.

The V and J genes are TRBV7-2 and TRBJ1-2; D is possibly TRBD1 (5 bases). Between the trimmed V and J ends, which lost 5 bases and 1 base, there was a span of 14 bases. Germline V gene sequence: CDR1 SGHTA, CDR2 FQGNSA. This CDR3 contains 15 residues. CDR3 bases: TGTGCCAGCAGCCCATCCGGGGGAATTAACTATGGCTACACCTTC. Translation: CASSPSGGINYGYTF. Using reference TRBV7-2 and TRBJ1-2 for the parts outside the CDR3, the full variable domain is GAGVSQSPSNKVTEKGKDVELRCDPISGHTALYWYRQSLGQGLEFLIYFQGNSAPDKSGLPSDRFSAERTGGSVSTLTIQRTQQEDSAVYLCASSPSGGINYGYTFGSGTRLTVV.

The V call is TRBV28, the J call TRBJ1-5, with 7 bases that match TRBD1. CDR1 and CDR2 (germline): MDHEN, SYDVKM. This CDR3 has 13 residues. The V segment lost 8 bases and the J segment 9 bases; nucleotides outside the gene matches: 10. The CDR3 loop is CASQTGTARPQHF. CDR3 DNA sequence: TGTGCCAGCCAAACAGGGACAGCCCGGCCCCAGCATTTT.

J is TRBJ2-7 and V is TRBV7-9, with 7 bases fitting TRBD1. This CDR3 contains 13 residues. After removal of 5 bases from V and 3 bases from J, the junction contained 4 bases not matched to a gene. Germline CDR1 and CDR2: SEHNR and FQNEAQ (reference sequence). The CDR3 region is CASSRGQHYEQYF. CDR3 bases: TGTGCCAGCAGCAGGGGACAGCACTACGAGCAGTACTTC.

The chain employs TRBV2 and TRBJ2-7; 13 bases line up with TRBD2. The CDR3 contains 15 residues. Germline CDR1 SNHLY, CDR2 FYNNEI. V lost 6 bases to trimming and J lost 1 base; unmatched junction nucleotides: 3. The CDR3 loop is CASRATSGGSYEQYF. The DNA for the CDR3 is TGTGCCAGCAGGGCGACTAGCGGGGGGTCCTACGAGCAGTACTTC.

The rearrangement links TRBV7-4 to TRBJ1-5; D possibly corresponds to TRBD1 (6 bases). Germline V gene sequence: CDR1 SGHVT, CDR2 SQSDAQ. The CDR3 has 14 residues. Between the trimmed V and J ends, which lost 5 bases and 1 base, there was a span of 9 bases. CDR3 loop: CASSHDRSNQPQHF. CDR3 DNA sequence: TGTGCCAGCAGCCATGACAGGAGCAATCAGCCCCAGCATTTT.

This clone showed up just once. V and J are TRBV21-1 and TRBJ1-2. TRBV21-1 is shown as a pseudogene. This CDR3 comprises 14 residues. CDR3 in amino acids: CASLKVPGNYGYTF. The CDR3 DNA sequence: TGTGCCAGCTTGAAGGTACCGGGTAACTATGGCTACACCTTC.

CDR3 DNA: TGTGCCAGCAGCCAGGGGTTAGGGGAGCCCCAGCATTTT. This gives the protein CASSQGLGEPQHF. The chain couples TRBV7-3 to TRBJ1-5; D possibly corresponds to TRBD1 (6 bases). There are 13 residues in the CDR3. Germline V gene sequence: CDR1 SGHTA, CDR2 FQGTGA. Trimming stripped 5 bases from V and 8 bases from J, with 13 bases between.

The V call is TRBV3-1 (or the pseudogene TRBV3-2), the J call TRBJ2-3, with D unclear. The length of the CDR3 is 11 residues. CDR1 is LGHDT and CDR2 is YNNKEL in the germline V gene (reference sequence). V lost 6 bases and J 7 bases, leaving 8 bases between the germline ends. The CDR3 loop reads CASSTAYTQYF. Here the CDR3 DNA reads TGTGCCAGCAGTACTGCATATACGCAGTATTTT.

The chain carries TRBV9 and TRBJ2-3; 10 bases match TRBD2. The V gene's germline CDR1 is SGDLS and CDR2 YYNGEE. V shed 5 bases and J 3 bases; nucleotides not matched to a gene: 9. The CDR3 is 16 residues long. CDR3 DNA: TGTGCCAGCAGTGGAGGGCCTAGCGGGGGAACAGATACGCAGTATTTT. This translates into CASSGGPSGGTDTQYF.

The chain couples TRBV9 to TRBJ1-3; possible D gene TRBD1, 5 bases. Germline V gene lookup returns CDR1 SGDLS and CDR2 YYNGEE. The CDR3 consists of 15 residues. V was pared by 4 bases and J by 8 bases, with 19 bases between. The CDR3 DNA sequence: TGTGCCAGCAGCCCACCTGACAGAGGACCAGACACCATATATTTT. This translates into CASSPPDRGPDTIYF.

This clone was observed once. The chain employs TRBV10-3 and TRBJ2-3, with D possibly being TRBD1 (6 bases). The germline V gene encodes CDR1 ENHRY and CDR2 SYGVKD. Trimming took off 5 bases at V and 3 bases at J, with 12 bases between the two ends. This CDR3 has 14 amino acids. The CDR3 sequence is CAISRDRQTDTQYF. The CDR3 nucleotides are TGTGCCATCAGTCGTGACAGGCAGACAGATACGCAGTATTTT.

The chain uses TRBV5-5 and TRBJ2-7; the match to TRBD1 covers 11 bases. This CDR3 has 17 amino acids. The V gene end was trimmed by 0 bases and the J gene end by 3 bases; junction bases not matched to a gene: 8. Germline CDR1 and CDR2: SGHKS and YYEKEE (reference sequence). The CDR3 here is CASSLGTGGYDFYEQYF. In DNA, the CDR3 is TGTGCCAGCAGCTTGGGGACAGGGGGCTATGACTTCTACGAGCAGTACTTC.

This clone was seen just once. V and J are TRBV28 and TRBJ2-7, with 8 bases fitting TRBD1. Trimming cost V 6 bases and J 2 bases; bases outside gene matches: 9. Germline V gives CDR1 MDHEN, CDR2 SYDVKM. CDR3 size: 15 residues. The DNA of the CDR3 is TGTGCCAGCAGCCAACACCAGGGGGCCACCTACGAGCAGTACTTC. Encoded protein: CASSQHQGATYEQYF.

The rearrangement links TRBV27 to TRBJ2-1, with 10 bases matching TRBD2. V was clipped by 8 bases and J by 5 bases; unmatched bases: 15. CDR1 is MNHEY, CDR2 SMNVEV, per germline (reference sequence). The CDR3 has 17 amino acids. CDR3 region: CASPLSGGASFDNEQFF. Written as DNA, the CDR3 is TGTGCCAGCCCTCTGAGCGGGGGGGCCAGTTTCGACAATGAGCAGTTCTTC.

The chain uses TRBV7-2 and TRBJ2-1; D possibly corresponds to TRBD1 (6 bases). V was trimmed by 2 bases and J by 5 bases, leaving 7 bases between them. Germline V gene data show CDR1 as SGHTA and CDR2 as FQGNSA. CDR3 size: 13 residues. Written as DNA, the CDR3 is TGTGCCAGCAGCTTAAACAGGGACAATGAGCAGTTCTTC. Translated: CASSLNRDNEQFF.

This chain links TRBV5-1 with TRBJ1-2; 7 nucleotides match TRBD1. Germline assignment: CDR1 SGHRS and CDR2 YFSETQ. The V gene end was trimmed by 4 bases and the J gene end by 2 bases; junction bases not matched to a gene: 2. The CDR3 extends over 13 amino acids. CDR3 in DNA: TGCGCCAGCAGCAGGGACAGCAACTATGGCTACACCTTC. Translated, it gives CASSRDSNYGYTF.